Each of the 5 T cell receptor beta chains below was sequenced from the same sample in a study of CD8+CD57+ T cells in acquired aplastic anemia. TCR beta VDJ and CDR3 profiling used genomic DNA as template. MiXCR, run by TCRdb on the reads, gives a single entry per CDR3 protein. The profile shows 75,000 to 90,000 distinct CDR3 sequences, approximately 46% of them singletons. Sequencing input: sorted CD4+, CD8+, or CD8+CD57+ T cells (not recorded which) from PBMCs. Every receptor here comes from a human donor in good health, serving as a control.

The chain links TRBV30 to TRBJ1-6; a weak D match, TRBD1 (5 bases). V was cut by 7 bases and J by 5 bases, with 15 bases left in between. The CDR3 extends over 14 amino acids. Germline V gene sequence: CDR1 GTSNPN, CDR2 SVGIG (reference sequence). The CDR3 here is CALQVGPDNSPLHF. The CDR3 coding sequence is TGTGCCTTGCAAGTGGGGCCGGATAATTCACCCCTCCACTTT.

At least ten counts were recorded for this clonotype. The J gene is TRBJ2-2, the V gene TRBV24-1; maybe TRBD1 (6 bases). Trimming left V 9 bases short and J 3 bases short, with 13 bases between. The CDR3 spans 14 residues. In germline, CDR1 is KGHDR, CDR2 SFDVKD. The CDR3 DNA sequence: TGTGCCACCGACTCAGGGGCTGACACCGGGGAGCTGTTTTTT. This gives the protein CATDSGADTGELFF.

This clonotype was detected ten times or more. The chain has TRBV30 and TRBJ2-7; 11 bases line up with TRBD2. Trimming removed 4 bases from V and 4 bases from J; junction bases left unmatched: 9. The germline V gene encodes CDR1 GTSNPN and CDR2 SVGIG (reference sequence). This CDR3 spans 15 amino acids. The CDR3 region is CAWTITVAGGYEQYF. The CDR3 bases are TGTGCCTGGACAATAACCGTAGCGGGAGGGTACGAGCAGTACTTC.

This clonotype has ten or more counts. As DNA, the CDR3 is TGTGCCAGTAATACAGGGGGATTTTCACCCCTCCACTTT. Its translation is CASNTGGFSPLHF. The V gene is TRBV19, the J gene TRBJ1-6; 8 bases fit TRBD1. Germline V CDR1 and CDR2: LNHDA, SQIVND (reference sequence). This CDR3 contains 13 residues. V shed 7 bases and J 9 bases; nucleotides not matched to a gene: 5.

Many counts were recorded for this clonotype. The chain employs TRBV5-1 and TRBJ1-6, with TRBD1 identical over 11 bases. Germline-derived CDR1 and CDR2 are SGHRS and YFSETQ. The ends lost 5 bases at V and 10 bases at J; junction bases unmatched: 5. The CDR3 covers 14 residues. Here the CDR3 reads CASRLGQGGSPLHF. For the CDR3, the DNA is TGCGCCAGCAGACTGGGACAGGGGGGATCACCCCTCCACTTT.